The rows below give T cell receptor beta chains drawn from one sample of a study of blood T cell repertoires in COVID-19. Assay: immunoSEQ multiplex PCR; the TCRdb copy retains only in-frame clones and omits some. The data show over 110,000 clones, with 65% to 80% seen just once and 3.5% to 4.5% held by the top ten. The sequenced sample consisted of peripheral blood. Receptors were obtained from a man in his sixties with acute or convalescent COVID-19. The CDR3 runs from the conserved cysteine through the conserved F or W. D genes are given only for firm matches.

TRBJ1-2 | TRBV5-6 | TRBD1 | CASSPGTGENYGYTF
TRBJ1-1 | TRBV28 | TRBD1 | CASSFWDRLNTEAFF
TRBJ2-5 | TRBV27 | TRBD2 | CASRLAGVGTQYF
TRBJ1-3 | TRBV18 | NA | CASSPPRVSGNTIYF
TRBJ1-2 | TRBV28 | NA | CASSATLSYTF
TRBJ2-1 | TRBV25-1 | TRBD2 | CASSELPLLAGDLFF
TRBJ2-1 | TRBV24-1 | NA | CATSEGLLGNEQFF
TRBJ1-6 | TRBV5-1 | NA | CASSLPAGNSPLHF
TRBJ1-4 | TRBV24-1 | NA | CATRGWGDDEKLFF
TRBJ1-5 | TRBV6-5 | TRBD1 | CASSYSGTGNQPQHF
TRBJ1-1 | TRBV30 | NA | CAWSTNRNTEAFF
TRBJ2-2 | TRBV6-4 | TRBD2 | CASRREAGTGELFF
TRBJ2-7 | TRBV7-2 | TRBD1 | CASSQDRGTYEQYF
TRBJ1-2 | TRBV20-1 | NA | CSASTLLAGEGGYTF
TRBJ1-5 | TRBV30 | NA | CAWSTRENQPQHF
TRBJ2-7 | TRBV5-4 | NA | CASSSQGSFSYEQYF
TRBJ1-6 | TRBV5-1 | TRBD1 | CASSSNRGNSPLHF
TRBJ2-2 | TRBV29-1 | NA | CSVAPQGQGRTGELFF
TRBJ1-2 | TRBV9 | NA | CASSDPSGGGYTF
TRBJ1-6 | TRBV27 | NA | CASSSRYGSTYNSPLHF
TRBJ1-2 | TRBV7-2 | TRBD1 | CASSLVGTGGANYGYTF
TRBJ2-5 | TRBV28 | TRBD1 | CASSPPTGYQETQYF
TRBJ2-1 | TRBV16 | NA | CASSQSRSSYNEQFF
TRBJ2-1 | TRBV6-2/TRBV6-3 | TRBD1 | CASSDLRDRLSAFF
TRBJ1-6 | TRBV2 | NA | CASSEIWGSSYNSPLHF
TRBJ2-7 | TRBV10-3 | TRBD1 | CAIRPGQGTYEQYF
TRBJ1-4 | TRBV5-1 | TRBD1 | CASSLDRGSGEKLFF
TRBJ1-5 | TRBV9 | NA | CASSVGFGGNQPQHF
TRBJ1-2 | TRBV3-1/TRBV3-2 | NA | CASSQAARGGGVDYGYTF
TRBJ1-6 | TRBV5-1 | NA | CASSLGQVLSPLHF
TRBJ2-6 | TRBV9 | NA | CASSPRLVLSGANVLTF
TRBJ2-7 | TRBV6-5 | TRBD1 | CASTTGGKEQYF
TRBJ1-5 | TRBV7-9 | NA | CASSLLSQPQHF
TRBJ1-1 | TRBV28 | NA | CASSLGGDSTEAFF
TRBJ2-3 | TRBV24-1 | NA | CATTPHPAQGTDTQYF
TRBJ1-1 | TRBV3-1/TRBV3-2 | NA | CASSPGGNTEAFF
TRBJ2-5 | TRBV19 | NA | CASRVQGGSTETQYF